A single sample gave rise to the 10 T cell receptor beta chains below, sequenced in a study of graft-versus-host responses after intestinal transplantation. These receptors' targets are unknown. Only in-frame clones appear in the TCRdb table, and some are missing; sequencing was by immunoSEQ multiplex PCR. The sample lists tens of thousands of clones, about 87% occurring once. The sample was unstimulated CD4+ T cells sorted from spleen or lymph node cells, taken before transplant. The receptors originated from a human donor who was the organ donor for an intestinal transplant.

The V gene is TRBV5-8, the J gene TRBJ2-7; 8 nucleotides match TRBD1. Germline trimming cut 4 bases from V and 3 bases from J; bases unmatched to any gene: 6. The CDR3 is made up of 14 amino acids. From germline, CDR1 is SGHTS and CDR2 YDEGEE. CDR3 in amino acids: CASSLGTGYYEQYF. The CDR3 coding sequence is TGTGCCAGCAGCCTGGGGACAGGATACTACGAGCAGTACTTC.

This sequence joins TRBV30 and TRBJ1-2, with 9 bases fitting TRBD1. After removal of 3 bases from V and 4 bases from J, the junction contained 6 bases not matched to a gene. Germline loops: CDR1 GTSNPN, CDR2 SVGIG (reference sequence). There are 14 residues in the CDR3. The CDR3 is CAWSGDRVIYGYTF. The CDR3 region has the DNA TGTGCCTGGAGCGGGGACAGGGTAATCTATGGCTACACCTTC.

In its sample, this clone was seen once. V gene TRBV6-5 combines with J gene TRBJ1-2, with 9 bases identical to TRBD1. This CDR3 comprises 15 residues. The germline gives CDR1 MNHEY, CDR2 SVGAGI. V dropped 3 bases and J dropped 4; count of bases not matched to a gene: 6. CDR3 sequence: CASSYRDRAGYGYTF. CDR3 in DNA: TGTGCCAGCAGTTATAGGGACAGGGCGGGCTATGGCTACACCTTC.

The chain is built from TRBV4-2 and TRBJ2-5, with 9 bases aligning to TRBD2. Germline V CDR1 and CDR2: LGHNA, YNFKEQ. The CDR3 sequence is 17 residues long. V dropped 4 bases and J dropped 4; count of bases not matched to a gene: 13. The CDR3 DNA sequence: TGTGCCAGCAGCCCGACGGGGCGGGGGGGCCGGGGAGAGACCCAGTACTTC. It codes for CASSPTGRGGRGETQYF.

The chain recombines TRBV5-1 with TRBJ1-1; possibly TRBD1 for D (6 bases). V was shortened by 7 bases and J by 6 bases, with 19 bases between the two germline ends. Per germline, CDR1 SGHRS and CDR2 YFSETQ. The CDR3 is made up of 14 amino acids. This chain's CDR3 is CASRIRDTRPEAFF. In DNA, the CDR3 is TGCGCCAGCCGAATCCGGGACACAAGACCTGAAGCTTTCTTT.

V and J are TRBV27 and TRBJ2-3, with 7 bases matching TRBD2. Germline V gene lookup returns CDR1 MNHEY and CDR2 SMNVEV (reference sequence). The CDR3 has 21 residues. With 5 bases clipped from V and 2 bases from J, the junction kept 25 bases outside the gene matches. The CDR3 bases are TGTGCCAGCAGTCCTTTAGGACGAGCGGGATTAGGTCCAGTAATCACAGATACGCAGTATTTT. Its translation is CASSPLGRAGLGPVITDTQYF.

V is TRBV27 and J is TRBJ2-7, with 9 nucleotides matching TRBD1. Germline assignment: CDR1 MNHEY and CDR2 SMNVEV (reference sequence). Trimming at V came to 6 bases and at J to 2 bases, leaving 8 bases not matched to a gene. This CDR3 region has 15 residues. CDR3 sequence: CASRGIRDRAYEQYF. The DNA for the CDR3 is TGTGCCAGCAGGGGTATTAGGGACAGGGCCTACGAGCAGTACTTC.

This clone was found once. The chain recombines TRBV7-9 with TRBJ2-3, with D possibly TRBD2 on 5 matching bases. The CDR3 is 18 residues long. Per germline, CDR1 SEHNR and CDR2 FQNEAQ (reference sequence). V shed 2 bases and J shed 2 bases, with 20 bases lying between them. The CDR3 DNA reads TGTGCCAGCAGCTTACTTGTGGTGGCTAGCAGTTCCACAGATACGCAGTATTTT. It specifies CASSLLVVASSSTDTQYF.

This chain links TRBV6-1 with TRBJ1-5; D is undetermined. V lost 6 bases to trimming and J lost 0 bases, with 6 bases between them. There are 13 residues in the CDR3. Germline V gives CDR1 MNHNS, CDR2 SASEGT. The CDR3 nucleotides are TGTGCCAGCAGCGGTTATAGCAATCAGCCCCAGCATTTT. This translates into CASSGYSNQPQHF.

The chain recombines TRBV30 with TRBJ1-2; D may be TRBD1 (5 bases). V lost 4 bases and J lost 6, with 15 bases in between. Germline CDR1 and CDR2: GTSNPN and SVGIG (reference sequence). The CDR3 contains 13 residues. CDR3 amino acids: CAWIRGSFHGYTF. The CDR3, as DNA: TGTGCCTGGATTAGGGGCAGCTTCCATGGCTACACCTTC.